The clone carrying this T cell receptor beta chain was seen only once. Its antigen is still unknown. This record comes from a study of blood T cells in healthy people across ages. General observations from the study: Long-lived donors exceeded aged donors in naive CD4+ cells and diversity. PBMCs were not sorted, which prevented a conclusive comparison of naive versus antigen-experienced cells.

The CDR3 runs to 12 residues. Germline lookup yields CDR1 GTSNPN and CDR2 SVGIG (reference sequence). A second about 6 to 11 cycle PCR used barcoded and J-beta primers. TCRdb processed the 5' RACE reads anew with MiXCR; each CDR3 protein has one entry. The table has some 900,000 distinct CDR3 sequences, roughly 43% seen once. The source is a man younger than 40 in good health. Sample: blood. This sequence joins TRBV30 and TRBJ2-5; TRBD1 agrees at 7 bases. TRBJ2-7 explains the end of the DNA better; the J call may be wrong. CDR3 region: CAWRTGSNEQYF. CDR3 bases: TGTGCCTGGAGGACAGGGTCAAACGAGCAGTACTTC.